The TCR beta chain described here comes from a study of T cell responses to AZD1222 COVID-19 vaccine. Clones were sequenced by immunoSEQ multiplex PCR, and TCRdb holds only the in-frame ones, with some missing. The sample contains more than 40,000 clones, roughly 87% of which appear only once. V lost 3 bases, J lost 2 bases, and 8 bases lay in between. The CDR3 covers 15 residues. CDR1 and CDR2 (germline): MNHNS, SASEGT. General study points: Epitopes outside B.1.351 and B.1.1.7 mutated regions reportedly drew nearly half of spike TCRs.

Worth noting for this clone: Its antigen is not known.

Material: peripheral blood, obtained 28 days after the second AZD1222 dose. The receptor was derived from an adult who received the AZD1222 COVID-19 vaccine. This chain links TRBV6-1 with TRBJ2-6; D may match TRBD1 or TRBD2 (5 bases each). The CDR3, as DNA: TGTGCCAGCAGTGACGGGGCCGCTGGGGCCAACGTCCTGACTTTC. It encodes CASSDGAAGANVLTF.